This T cell receptor delta chain was captured by sequencing in a study of Vδ1+ human thymocytes. Study-level results: Thymic TRG and TRD repertoires appeared highly polyclonal, with Gaussian CDR3 length distributions. Around a fifth of thymic delta-chain sequences were Vdelta2, with few Vdelta3, unlike blood Vdelta1+ controls.

V gave up 4 bases and J gave up 0 bases, with 21 bases separating them. The CDR3 spans 18 residues. Germline CDR1 reads TSWWSYY; CDR2 reads QGS. Extracted RNA was reverse transcribed into cDNA. Pooled V-gene forward primers with one constant-region reverse primer generated the CDR3 amplicons by multiplex PCR. TCRdb re-called clones from the multiplex PCR reads using CATT. The top ten clones hold 0.75% to 1% of a sample with tens of thousands of delta-chain clones, 8.1% of them seen once. Worth noting for this clone: No antigen is known for it.

Thymocytes were sorted as CD3+ TCRVdelta1+ TCRVdelta2- after alphabeta T cell depletion. The rearrangement links TRDV1 to TRDJ1, with D possibly matching TRDD3 (8 bases). Assignment of the J gene here rests on matching the DNA to germline, because TCRdb gives none. The sequence was collected from a child younger than two who had congenital heart surgery. Sample: Vdelta1+ gamma-delta thymocytes from the thymus. The sample's subset: FACS-sorted CD3+ TCRalphabeta- TCRVdelta1+ TCRVdelta2- thymocytes. CDR3 sequence: CALGAFLPVLGDTDKLIF. CDR3 coding DNA: TGTGCTCTTGGGGCCTTCCTTCCCGTACTGGGGGACACCGATAAACTCATCTTT.